The 23 T cell receptor beta chains reported below all come from one sample, sequenced in a study of T cell responses to AZD1222 COVID-19 vaccine. This table comes from immunoSEQ multiplex PCR, and its TCRdb copy is limited to in-frame clones, with some not included. The sample has 77,000 or so clones, 92% seen once. This material consisted of peripheral blood, taken on day 0 of MenACWY control vaccination. The receptors were sampled from an adult in good health.

The V and J genes are TRBV19 and TRBJ1-1; D is ambiguous. The CDR3 consists of 11 residues. Trimming stripped 3 bases from V and 4 bases from J, with 3 bases between. Per germline, CDR1 LNHDA and CDR2 SQIVND (reference sequence). The CDR3 sequence: CASSIFTEAFF. The DNA for the CDR3 is TGTGCCAGTAGTATTTTCACTGAAGCTTTCTTT. Combining the CDR3 with reference TRBV19 and TRBJ1-1 gives the whole variable domain DGGITQSPKYLFRKEGQNVTLSCEQNLNHDAMYWYRQDPGQGLRLIYYSQIVNDFQKGDIAEGYSVSREKKESFPLTVTSAQKNPTAFYLCASSIFTEAFFGQGTRLTVV.

The V call is TRBV7-2, the J call TRBJ2-1; no reliable D call. The length of the CDR3 is 14 residues. CDR1 and CDR2 (germline): SGHTA, FQGNSA. Trimming stripped 7 bases from V and 4 bases from J, with 14 bases between. CDR3: CASNHLGKYNEQFF. The CDR3 DNA reads as TGTGCCAGCAACCACCTAGGCAAATACAATGAGCAGTTCTTC.

The genes are TRBV9 and TRBJ1-6, with TRBD1 identical over 9 bases. V was pared by 2 bases and J by 7 bases, with 10 bases of the junction left unmatched. Germline CDR1 reads SGDLS; CDR2 reads YYNGEE. This CDR3 comprises 17 residues. This CDR3 is CASSVQTGGGGNSPLHF. CDR3 DNA: TGTGCCAGCAGCGTGCAGACAGGGGGAGGCGGGAATTCACCCCTCCACTTT.

This clone has a handful of counts. The chain couples TRBV5-1 to TRBJ1-3; D not certain. Germline V gene lookup returns CDR1 SGHRS and CDR2 YFSETQ. The CDR3 has 17 amino acids. Trimming removed 1 base from V and 4 bases from J, with 18 bases in between. The CDR3 coding sequence is TGCGCCAGCAGCTTGAGCGATTCGTTCCTACGGGGAAACACCATATATTTT. Translating gives CASSLSDSFLRGNTIYF.

The gene calls are TRBV9 and TRBJ1-6; 7 bases line up with TRBD1. Germline loops: CDR1 SGDLS, CDR2 YYNGEE. V lost 0 bases, J lost 7 bases, and 7 bases stayed unmatched. The CDR3 covers 16 residues. The CDR3 is CASSVDPGQPNSPLHF. The CDR3 DNA follows: TGTGCCAGCAGCGTAGATCCGGGACAGCCGAATTCACCCCTCCACTTT.

The chain joins TRBV3-1 (or the pseudogene TRBV3-2) to TRBJ2-5; tentative D call: TRBD1 (5 bases). The CDR3 length is 15 residues. The V gene lost 0 bases and the J gene lost 5 bases, with 13 bases spanning the gap. CDR1 and CDR2 (germline): LGHDT, YNNKEL (reference sequence). CDR3 region: CASSQDRVRGETQYF. The DNA for the CDR3 is TGTGCCAGCAGCCAAGACCGTGTTAGGGGCGAGACCCAGTACTTC.

The CDR3 sequence: CASSYRQGTYEQYF. CDR3 in DNA: TGTGCCAGCAGTTACCGTCAGGGTACCTACGAGCAGTACTTC. The chain joins TRBV6-2 or TRBV6-3 to TRBJ2-7; tentative D call: TRBD1 (5 bases). Germline V gene lookup returns CDR1 MNHEY and CDR2 SVGEGT. V gave up 2 bases and J gave up 2 bases, with 10 bases separating them. The CDR3 consists of 14 residues.

This sequence joins TRBV9 and TRBJ1-3; the D is unclear. The CDR3 sequence is 10 residues long. CDR1 and CDR2 (germline): SGDLS, YYNGEE. V lost 7 bases to trimming and J lost 4 bases, with 3 bases between them. CDR3 coding DNA: TGTGCCAGCGGAGGAAACACCATATATTTT. Translation gives CASGGNTIYF.

The chain links TRBV3-1 (or the pseudogene TRBV3-2) to TRBJ1-3; D is unclear. Trimming took 0 bases from V and 0 from J, leaving 6 bases between them. This CDR3 has 15 amino acids. Germline V gene sequence: CDR1 LGHDT, CDR2 YNNKEL (reference sequence). The CDR3 reads CASSQDSVSGNTIYF. CDR3 bases: TGTGCCAGCAGCCAAGATTCGGTCTCTGGAAACACCATATATTTT.

The genes are TRBV18 and TRBJ2-7; 10 nucleotides match TRBD1. The CDR3 loop spans 14 amino acids. J lost 5 bases, V lost 6 bases, and 7 bases had no gene match. Germline V CDR1 and CDR2: KGHSH, LQKENI. As DNA, the CDR3 is TGTGCCAGCTCGGTGGGGACAGGGGATCACGAGCAGTACTTC. It is translated as CASSVGTGDHEQYF.

V gene TRBV28 combines with J gene TRBJ1-1, with D possibly being TRBD1 (6 bases). The CDR3 consists of 14 residues. V was cut by 11 bases and J by 0 bases, with 16 bases left in between. Germline V gene data show CDR1 as MDHEN and CDR2 as SYDVKM. The CDR3 reads CAGSTGQMNTEAFF. The CDR3 DNA reads TGTGCCGGTTCAACGGGACAAATGAACACTGAAGCTTTCTTT.

The genes are TRBV7-9 and TRBJ1-1; D gene ambiguous. Germline V CDR1 and CDR2: SEHNR, FQNEAQ (reference sequence). V was cut by 2 bases and J by 0 bases, with 7 bases left in between. There are 14 residues in the CDR3. The chain's CDR3 is CASSLTNMNTEAFF. The CDR3 DNA follows: TGTGCCAGCAGCTTAACGAATATGAACACTGAAGCTTTCTTT.

DNA for the CDR3: TGCGCCAGCAGCCAAGATTTTGCTAGCGGGGGCCACACAGATACGCAGTATTTT. Translating it yields CASSQDFASGGHTDTQYF. The chain combines TRBV4-3 with TRBJ2-3; 10 bases agree with TRBD2. CDR1 is LGHNA and CDR2 is YSLEER in the germline V gene. With V trimmed by 0 bases and J by 2 bases, 8 bases remained unmatched. The CDR3 extends over 18 amino acids.

This chain joins TRBV5-8 and TRBJ2-5; 10 positions match TRBD2. Per germline, CDR1 SGHTS and CDR2 YDEGEE. The CDR3 is 17 amino acids. V shed 0 bases and J 3 bases; nucleotides not matched to a gene: 8. In DNA form, the CDR3 reads TGTGCCAGCAGCTTGGTTCTTAGCGGGAGGAAGGAAGAGACCCAGTACTTC. Encoded protein: CASSLVLSGRKEETQYF.

The rearrangement joins TRBV7-2 to TRBJ2-7, with a tentative D call TRBD1 (6 bases). Trimming shortened V by 5 bases and J by 0 bases, and 20 bases separated the two germline ends. The CDR3 is made up of 17 amino acids. Germline V gene lookup returns CDR1 SGHTA and CDR2 FQGNSA. For the CDR3, the DNA is TGTGCCAGCAGCAGGTCTCAACAGGGCTCAAGCTCCTACGAGCAGTACTTC. It encodes CASSRSQQGSSSYEQYF.

The rearrangement joins TRBV7-2 to TRBJ2-1; TRBD2 might be the D (6 bases). This CDR3 comprises 15 residues. Deletions cut 3 bases from V and 0 bases from J, with 9 bases between. Germline V gene lookup returns CDR1 SGHTA and CDR2 FQGNSA. CDR3 residues: CASSFHGSSYNEQFF. The CDR3 nucleotides are TGTGCCAGCAGCTTCCACGGGAGCTCCTACAATGAGCAGTTCTTC. Supplemented by reference TRBV7-2 and TRBJ2-1, the full variable domain reads GAGVSQSPSNKVTEKGKDVELRCDPISGHTALYWYRQSLGQGLEFLIYFQGNSAPDKSGLPSDRFSAERTGGSVSTLTIQRTQQEDSAVYLCASSFHGSSYNEQFFGPGTRLTVL.

The rearrangement links TRBV7-7 to TRBJ2-1, with a tentative D call TRBD2 (6 bases). CDR3 length: 14 amino acids. Germline CDR1 SSHAT, CDR2 FNYEAQ (reference sequence). V lost 5 bases to trimming and J lost 10 bases, with 18 bases between them. The CDR3 DNA is TGTGCCAGCAGCCCCTCAGGTGGGGGGACGGAGCAGTTCTTC. It is translated as CASSPSGGGTEQFF. Full variable domain (outside the CDR3, taken from reference TRBV7-7 and TRBJ2-1): GAGVSQSPRYKVTKRGQDVTLRCDPISSHATLYWYQQALGQGPEFLTYFNYEAQPDKSGLPSDRFSAERPEGSISTLTIQRTEQRDSAMYRCASSPSGGGTEQFFGPGTRLTVL.

This clone is a singleton in its sample. The chain is built from TRBV18 and TRBJ2-2; a weak D match, TRBD2 (5 bases). The V end was cut by 3 bases, the J end by 6 bases, with 14 bases between. The CDR3 consists of 15 residues. Looked up from germline, CDR1 is KGHSH and CDR2 is LQKENI. The CDR3 nucleotides are TGTGCCAGCTCACCGAGGGCCCTAGAGGCCGGGGAGCTGTTTTTT. It yields the protein CASSPRALEAGELFF. Full variable domain (rest looked up from reference TRBV18 and TRBJ2-2): NAGVMQNPRHLVRRRGQEARLRCSPMKGHSHVYWYRQLPEEGLKFMVYLQKENIIDESGMPKERFSAEFPKEGPSILRIQQVVRGDSAAYFCASSPRALEAGELFFGEGSRLTVL.

This clone was found a few times. This rearrangement joins TRBV19 to TRBJ2-2, with 8 bases identical to TRBD2. Per germline, CDR1 LNHDA and CDR2 SQIVND (reference sequence). The CDR3 totals 16 residues. V gave up 1 base and J gave up 6 bases; unmatched junction bases: 7. The CDR3 here is CASSIVVAGGAGELFF. The CDR3 DNA sequence: TGTGCCAGTAGTATAGTAGTGGCGGGGGGAGCCGGGGAGCTGTTTTTT.

The chain uses TRBV6-5 and TRBJ2-7, with 11 nucleotides matching TRBD1. Trimming cost V 2 bases and J 4 bases; bases outside gene matches: 4. This CDR3 has 15 amino acids. Germline V gene sequence: CDR1 MNHEY, CDR2 SVGAGI. The CDR3 nucleotides are TGTGCCAGCAGTTACGGGGACAGGGGGTTGTACGAGCAGTACTTC. Translated: CASSYGDRGLYEQYF.

This chain connects TRBV7-8 to TRBJ2-2; 13 nucleotides agree with TRBD2. J lost 4 bases, V lost 3 bases, and 14 bases had no gene match. The V gene's germline CDR1 is SGHVS and CDR2 FQNEAQ. The CDR3 totals 20 residues. The CDR3 nucleotides are TGTGCCAGCAGCTTGAGGACTAGCGGGAGTCGGGAACGGGTCACCGGGGAGCTGTTTTTT. This translates into CASSLRTSGSRERVTGELFF. The variable domain in full, with the rest retrieved from reference TRBV7-8 and TRBJ2-2, is GAGVSQSPRYKVAKRGQDVALRCDPISGHVSLFWYQQALGQGPEFLTYFQNEAQLDKSGLPSDRFFAERPEGSVSTLKIQRTQQEDSAVYLCASSLRTSGSRERVTGELFFGEGSRLTVL.

CDR3 nucleotides: TGTGCCAGCAGTGGGACAGCGCGCGGGGAGGGTTATGGCTACACCTTC. Translated: CASSGTARGEGYGYTF. This chain connects TRBV6-1 to TRBJ1-2; D might be TRBD1 (6 bases). The CDR3 loop spans 16 amino acids. V was cut by 4 bases and J by 5 bases, with 20 bases left in between. Germline V gene sequence: CDR1 MNHNS, CDR2 SASEGT.

The rearrangement links TRBV19 to TRBJ2-7; 7 bases align to TRBD2. This CDR3 is built from 15 residues. V dropped 6 bases and J dropped 0; count of bases not matched to a gene: 8. Germline V lookup: CDR1 LNHDA, CDR2 SQIVND (reference sequence). CDR3 DNA sequence: TGTGCCAGTAGCAAAAGCGGGACCGGCTCCTACGAGCAGTACTTC. Protein product: CASSKSGTGSYEQYF.